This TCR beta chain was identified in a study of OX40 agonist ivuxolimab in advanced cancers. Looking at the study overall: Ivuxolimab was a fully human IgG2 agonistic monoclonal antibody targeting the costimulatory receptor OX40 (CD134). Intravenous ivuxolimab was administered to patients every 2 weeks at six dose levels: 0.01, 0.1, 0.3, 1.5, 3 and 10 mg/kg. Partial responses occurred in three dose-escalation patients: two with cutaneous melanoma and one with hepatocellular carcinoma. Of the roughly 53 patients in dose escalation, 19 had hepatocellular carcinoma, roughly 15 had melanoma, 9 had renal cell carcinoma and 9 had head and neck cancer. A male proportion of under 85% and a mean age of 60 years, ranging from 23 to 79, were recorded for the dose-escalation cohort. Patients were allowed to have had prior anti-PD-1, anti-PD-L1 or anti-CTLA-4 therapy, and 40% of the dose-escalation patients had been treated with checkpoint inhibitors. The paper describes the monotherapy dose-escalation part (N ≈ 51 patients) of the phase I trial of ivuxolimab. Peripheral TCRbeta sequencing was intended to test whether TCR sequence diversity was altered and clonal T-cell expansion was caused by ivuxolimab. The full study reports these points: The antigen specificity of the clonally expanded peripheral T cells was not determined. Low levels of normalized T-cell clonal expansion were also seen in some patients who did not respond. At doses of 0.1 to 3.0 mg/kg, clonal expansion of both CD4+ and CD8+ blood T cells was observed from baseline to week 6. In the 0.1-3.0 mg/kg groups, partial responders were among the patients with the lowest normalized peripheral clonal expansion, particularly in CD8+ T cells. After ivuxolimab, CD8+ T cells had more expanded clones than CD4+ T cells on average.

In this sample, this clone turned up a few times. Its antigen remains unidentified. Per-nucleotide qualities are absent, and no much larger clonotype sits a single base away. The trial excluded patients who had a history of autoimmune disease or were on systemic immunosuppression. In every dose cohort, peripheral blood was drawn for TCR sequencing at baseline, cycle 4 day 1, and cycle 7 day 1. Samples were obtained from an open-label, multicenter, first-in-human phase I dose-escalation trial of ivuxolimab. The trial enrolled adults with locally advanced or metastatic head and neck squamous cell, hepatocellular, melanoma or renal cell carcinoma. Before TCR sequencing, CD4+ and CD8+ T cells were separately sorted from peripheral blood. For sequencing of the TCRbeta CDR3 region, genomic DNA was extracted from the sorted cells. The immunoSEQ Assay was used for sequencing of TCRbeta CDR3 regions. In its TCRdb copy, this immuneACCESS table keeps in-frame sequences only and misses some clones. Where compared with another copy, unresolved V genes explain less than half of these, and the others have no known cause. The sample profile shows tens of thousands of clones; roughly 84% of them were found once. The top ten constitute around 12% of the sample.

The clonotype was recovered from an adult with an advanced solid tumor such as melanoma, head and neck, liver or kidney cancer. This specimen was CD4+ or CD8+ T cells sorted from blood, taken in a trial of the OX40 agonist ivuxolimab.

The CDR3 has the sequence CASSFGSGYTF. The nucleotide sequence is TGTGCCAGCAGCTTCGGAAGTGGCTACACCTTC. The chain joins TRBV5-6 to TRBJ1-2, with the identity of the D gene unclear. Based on the germline V gene, the CDR1 and CDR2 sequences are SGHDT and YYEEEE. From its cysteine to its phenylalanine, the CDR3 spans 11 amino acids. Here the CDR3 DNA is all that survives: 33 bases in frame from base 1. The V end loses 2 bases and the J end loses 7 bases, and a stretch of 6 bases separates them.